This T cell receptor (beta chain) was captured in a study of PD-1 blockade in classical Hodgkin lymphoma. This CDR3 has 14 amino acids. V lost 3 bases and J lost 4, with 7 bases in between. TCRdb's table, derived via immunoSEQ multiplex PCR, lists solely in-frame clones and lacks some. The sample lists some 150,000 clones, about 81% occurring once. General observations from the study: The diversity seen at baseline in complete responders resembled that of newly diagnosed patients. What caused the repertoire differences, perhaps disease activity or prior therapy, remains undefined.

Remarks on this clone: Its antigen is currently unknown.

Autologous stem cell transplantation was followed by relapse in every patient, and brentuximab vedotin exposure varied. The chain is built from TRBV23-1 and TRBJ2-6; D unresolved. TRBV23-1 is sorted into the ORF group, with uncertain function. This clonotype was obtained from a human donor with classical Hodgkin lymphoma. This specimen consisted of peripheral blood mononuclear cells (PBMCs), obtained before the second cycle of nivolumab. CDR3 loop: CASSQTRGANVLTF. The DNA of the CDR3 is TGCGCCAGCAGTCAGACCCGGGGGGCCAACGTCCTGACTTTC.